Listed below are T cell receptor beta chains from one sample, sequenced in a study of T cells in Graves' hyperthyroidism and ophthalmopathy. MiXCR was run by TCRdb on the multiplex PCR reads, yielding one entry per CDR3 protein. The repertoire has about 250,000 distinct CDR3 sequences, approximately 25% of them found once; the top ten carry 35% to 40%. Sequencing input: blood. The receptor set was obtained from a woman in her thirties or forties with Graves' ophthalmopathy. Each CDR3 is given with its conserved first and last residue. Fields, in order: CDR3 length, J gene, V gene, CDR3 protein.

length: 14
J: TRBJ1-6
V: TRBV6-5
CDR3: CASSYVSLGSPLHF

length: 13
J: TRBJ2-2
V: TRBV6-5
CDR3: CASTWGYTGELFF

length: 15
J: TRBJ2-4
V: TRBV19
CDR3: CASSITGISKNIQYF

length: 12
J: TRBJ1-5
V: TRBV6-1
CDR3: CASTRGGQPQHF

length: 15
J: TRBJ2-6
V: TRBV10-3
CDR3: CAIVDSNSGANVLTF

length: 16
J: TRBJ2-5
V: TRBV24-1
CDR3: CATSDRFSGAAETQYF

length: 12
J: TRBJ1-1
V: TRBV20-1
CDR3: CSAKGEGTEAFF

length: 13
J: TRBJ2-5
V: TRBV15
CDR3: CATSRVLGETQYF

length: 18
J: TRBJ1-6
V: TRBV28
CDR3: CASSFYRGQGSYNSPLHF

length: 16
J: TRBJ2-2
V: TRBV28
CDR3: CASSPILAGGTGELFF

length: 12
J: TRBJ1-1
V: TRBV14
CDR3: CASSQSQVEAFF